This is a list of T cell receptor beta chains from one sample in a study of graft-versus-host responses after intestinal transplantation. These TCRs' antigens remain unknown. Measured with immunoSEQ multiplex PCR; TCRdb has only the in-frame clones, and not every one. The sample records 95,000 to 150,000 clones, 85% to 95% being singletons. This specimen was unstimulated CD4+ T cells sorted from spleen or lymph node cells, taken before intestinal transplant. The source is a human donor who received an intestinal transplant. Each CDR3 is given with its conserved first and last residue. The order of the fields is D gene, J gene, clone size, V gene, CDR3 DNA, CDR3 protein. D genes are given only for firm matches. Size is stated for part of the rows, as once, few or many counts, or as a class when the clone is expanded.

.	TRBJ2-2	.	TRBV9	TGTGCCAGCAGCATAATCGGGGGGGAGCTGTTTTTT	CASSIIGGELFF
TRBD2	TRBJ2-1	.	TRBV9	TGTGCCAGCAGCGTAGGGGGGGAGGGGGAGCAGTTCTTC	CASSVGGEGEQFF
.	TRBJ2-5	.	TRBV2	TGTGCCAGCAGTGAAGAGACGGAAGACCAGTACTTC	CASSEETEDQYF
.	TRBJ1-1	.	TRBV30	TGTGCCTGGAGTTTTAGATGGACTGAAGCTTTCTTT	CAWSFRWTEAFF
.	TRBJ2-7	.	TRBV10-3	TGTGCCATCAGTGTTGGGACTCTTGGGGCCTACGAGCAGTACTTC	CAISVGTLGAYEQYF
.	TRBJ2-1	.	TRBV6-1	TGTGCCAGCAGTGAAAGGGGTCTGCCGCGGTTCTTC	CASSERGLPRFF
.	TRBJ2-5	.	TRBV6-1	TGTGCCAGCAGTGAAAACAGTCAAGAGACCCAGTACTTC	CASSENSQETQYF
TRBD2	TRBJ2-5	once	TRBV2	TGTGCCAGCAGTGACCTTCCAGCGGGACCCCTGACCCAGTACTTC	CASSDLPAGPLTQYF
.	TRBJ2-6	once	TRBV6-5	TGTGCCAGCAGTTACGACGGGGCTGGGGCCAACGTCCTGACTTTC	CASSYDGAGANVLTF
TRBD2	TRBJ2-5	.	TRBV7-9	TGTGCCAGCAGCTTAGGACTAGCGGTTCAAGAGACCCAGTACTTC	CASSLGLAVQETQYF
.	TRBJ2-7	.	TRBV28	TGTGCCAGCAGTTCCCCTCCCCCCGGGGACGAGCAGTACTTC	CASSSPPPGDEQYF
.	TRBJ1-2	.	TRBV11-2	TGTGCCAGCAGCTTGAGGGCCCCGCCTCTCTATGGCTACACCTTC	CASSLRAPPLYGYTF
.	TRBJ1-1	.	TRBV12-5	TGTGCTAGTGGTCTCCCTGGACGGTCCACTGAAGCTTTCTTT	CASGLPGRSTEAFF
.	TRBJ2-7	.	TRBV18	TGTGCCAGCTCAGCCCTCACCTACGAGCAGTACTTC	CASSALTYEQYF
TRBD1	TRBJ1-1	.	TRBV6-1	TGTGCCAGCAGTTCGTCACAGGGGTTTATTGAAGCTTTCTTT	CASSSSQGFIEAFF
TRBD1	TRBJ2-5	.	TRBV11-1	TGTGCCAGCACCTCTTGGGGACAGGGGACAGAGACCCAGTACTTC	CASTSWGQGTETQYF
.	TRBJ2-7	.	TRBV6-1	TGTGCCAGCAGTGAGACGGTAACCTACGAGCAGTACTTC	CASSETVTYEQYF
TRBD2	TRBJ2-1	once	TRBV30	TGTGCCTGGAGTCCAGGACTAGCGGATTACAATGAGCAGTTCTTC	CAWSPGLADYNEQFF
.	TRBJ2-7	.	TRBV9	TGTGCCAGCAGCCCCTCGGTCTCGGTAGACTACGAGCAGTACTTC	CASSPSVSVDYEQYF
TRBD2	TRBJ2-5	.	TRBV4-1	TGCGCCAGCAGGCTCGGAGCGGGAGATGGAGAGACCCAGTACTTC	CASRLGAGDGETQYF
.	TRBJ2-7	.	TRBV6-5	TGTGCCAGCAGTGAAAGCCTTCGAGCCTACGAGCAGTACTTC	CASSESLRAYEQYF
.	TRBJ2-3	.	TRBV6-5	TGTGCCAGCAGTCTGCGGGATTCTTTTACGCAGTATTTT	CASSLRDSFTQYF
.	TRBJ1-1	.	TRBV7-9	TGTGCCAGCAGCCTAACTTCCGGGGTAACTTTCTTT	CASSLTSGVTFF
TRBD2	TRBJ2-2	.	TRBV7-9	TGTGCCAGCAGACATAGCGGGAGTAGGGTCACCGGGGAGCTGTTTTTT	CASRHSGSRVTGELFF
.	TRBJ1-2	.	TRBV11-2	TGTGCCAGCAGCTTCACCGGGACGCATCTCGGCTACACCTTC	CASSFTGTHLGYTF
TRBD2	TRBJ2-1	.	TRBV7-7	TGTGCTAGCAGCTTAGTACCGGGAGGGCCGGAGTTCTTC	CASSLVPGGPEFF
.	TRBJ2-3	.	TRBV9	TGTGCCAGCAGCGTAGCTACTTGGGACCCAGATACGCAGTATTTT	CASSVATWDPDTQYF
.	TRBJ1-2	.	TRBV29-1	TGCAGCGTTGAAACGGGGGACTATGGCTACACCTTC	CSVETGDYGYTF
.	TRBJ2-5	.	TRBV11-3	TGTGCCAGCAGCATGGGCCGGGACTTCAAAGAGACCCAGTACTTC	CASSMGRDFKETQYF
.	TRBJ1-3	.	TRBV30	TGTGCCTGGTCTGGGGGAGGAAACACCATATATTTT	CAWSGGGNTIYF
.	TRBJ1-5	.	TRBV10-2	TGCGCCAGCAGGGGAACTTTGGGGGAGCCCCAGCATTTT	CASRGTLGEPQHF
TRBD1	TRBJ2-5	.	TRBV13	TGTGCCAGCAGCTTAGAGTGGTCAGGGGGTCGGCGAGAGACCCAGTACTTC	CASSLEWSGGRRETQYF
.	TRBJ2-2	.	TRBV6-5	TGTGCCAGCAGAAAAGGTCCCGGGGAGCTGTTTTTT	CASRKGPGELFF
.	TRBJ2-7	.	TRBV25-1	TGTGCCAGCAGCGAGGGGGGAGGGGATCCCTACGAGCAGTACTTC	CASSEGGGDPYEQYF
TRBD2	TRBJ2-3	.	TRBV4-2	TGTGCCAGCAGCTCGGGACTAGCGGGAGGGGCGGCAGATACGCAGTATTTT	CASSSGLAGGAADTQYF
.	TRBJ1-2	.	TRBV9	TGTGCCAGCAGCGCCCTCGGGACACCCGTTAACTATGGCTACACCTTC	CASSALGTPVNYGYTF
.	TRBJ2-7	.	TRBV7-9	TGTGCCAGCAGCTTAGGGAAGAGCTCCTACGAGCAGTACTTC	CASSLGKSSYEQYF
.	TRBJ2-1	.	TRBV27	TGTGCCAGCAGTTCCCGGGACCTCCTTGCGGGCAATGAGCAGTTCTTC	CASSSRDLLAGNEQFF
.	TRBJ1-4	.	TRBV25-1	TGTGCCAGCAGTGATTCCGGGTACCAGCGACCTAATGAAAAACTGTTTTTT	CASSDSGYQRPNEKLFF
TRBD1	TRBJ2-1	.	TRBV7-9	TGTGCCAGCAGCTTAAGAACAGGGGTCATCGGTGGTGAGCAGTTCTTC	CASSLRTGVIGGEQFF
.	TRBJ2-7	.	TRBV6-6	TGTGCCAGCAGTTACTACAGCTCCTACGAGCAGTACTTC	CASSYYSSYEQYF
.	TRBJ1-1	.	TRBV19	TGTGCCAGCCAAAAGGGGACTGCAAACACTGAAGCTTTCTTT	CASQKGTANTEAFF